Below are 19 T cell receptor beta chains sequenced from a single sample in a study of blood T cells in healthy people across ages. The second PCR ran about 6 to 12 cycles with a sample-barcoded 5' primer and J-beta primers. TCRdb itself ran the 5' RACE reads through MiXCR, one entry per CDR3 protein. Among 1.8 million or so distinct CDR3 sequences listed, around 42% were seen once. The sample consisted of blood. These TCRs come from a human donor in good health.

This sequence joins TRBV5-1 and TRBJ1-1; maybe TRBD1 (5 bases). This CDR3 has 16 residues. The V end lost 3 bases, the J end lost 4 bases, and 19 bases lay between the germline ends. Germline assignment: CDR1 SGHRS and CDR2 YFSETQ. For the CDR3, the DNA is TGCGCCAGCAGCTCCCTCCGACAGTATCCAAGCACTGAAGCTTTCTTT. The encoded protein is CASSSLRQYPSTEAFF.

The V gene is TRBV4-1, the J gene TRBJ2-2; possibly TRBD1 or TRBD2 for D (6 bases each). This CDR3 contains 15 residues. V was trimmed by 4 bases and J by 4 bases, leaving 13 bases between them. The germline CDR1 and CDR2 sequences are MGHRA and YSYEKL. The CDR3 here is CASSPLGGSTGELFF. CDR3 nucleotide sequence: TGCGCCAGCAGCCCCTTAGGGGGGAGCACCGGGGAGCTGTTTTTT.

This clonotype has just a few counts. The chain employs TRBV6-5 and TRBJ2-3; 7 bases match TRBD1. Per germline, CDR1 MNHEY and CDR2 SVGAGI. The trim removed 6 bases at V and 3 bases at J, leaving 12 bases unmatched. This CDR3 is 16 amino acids long. This CDR3 is CASRLSGTVKTDTQYF. The CDR3 DNA is TGTGCCAGCAGGCTATCCGGGACAGTCAAGACAGATACGCAGTATTTT.

This clonotype was seen a handful of times. V is TRBV6-5 and J is TRBJ2-7; 15 nucleotides match TRBD2. Germline loops: CDR1 MNHEY, CDR2 SVGAGI. V shed 6 bases, J shed 2 bases, and the junction held 5 bases outside the gene matches. This CDR3 spans 16 amino acids. CDR3 region: CASRLGLAGGPYEQYF. CDR3 nucleotide sequence: TGTGCCAGCAGACTGGGACTAGCGGGAGGACCCTACGAGCAGTACTTC.

J is TRBJ1-1 and V is TRBV19; 7 bases map to TRBD1. This CDR3 has 15 residues. Trimming cost V 1 base and J 5 bases; bases outside gene matches: 7. In germline, CDR1 is LNHDA, CDR2 SQIVND (reference sequence). This CDR3 is CASSIGRTGWTEAFF. In DNA form, the CDR3 reads TGTGCCAGTAGTATAGGACGGACAGGTTGGACTGAAGCTTTCTTT.

The gene calls are TRBV20-1 and TRBJ2-3; maybe TRBD2 (6 bases). V was shortened by 6 bases and J by 2 bases, with 21 bases between the two germline ends. The CDR3 runs to 16 residues. Per germline, CDR1 DFQATT and CDR2 SNEGSKA (reference sequence). The CDR3 is CSASPGRQKYTDTQYF. CDR3 bases: TGCAGTGCAAGTCCTGGGAGGCAGAAATACACAGATACGCAGTATTTT.

This clonotype was observed a few times. The rearrangement joins TRBV7-8 to TRBJ2-5; 8 bases fit TRBD1. The ends lost 8 bases at V and 3 bases at J; junction bases unmatched: 2. Germline V lookup: CDR1 SGHVS, CDR2 FQNEAQ. The CDR3 covers 12 residues. CDR3 residues: CASQDREETQYF. The CDR3 DNA is TGTGCCAGCCAGGACAGGGAAGAGACCCAGTACTTC.

CDR3 DNA: TGTGCCAGCAGCCCGGGGACAGGGAGATACCCTGATACGCAGTATTTT. Translated: CASSPGTGRYPDTQYF. V and J are TRBV7-3 and TRBJ2-3; 9 bases are a match to TRBD1. The CDR3 extends over 16 amino acids. Germline V CDR1 and CDR2: SGHTA, FQGTGA. J gave up 6 bases and V 5 bases, and 12 bases lay outside the gene matches.

The rearrangement uses TRBV20-1 and TRBJ2-1; D is perhaps TRBD2 (5 bases). The germline CDR1 and CDR2 sequences are DFQATT and SNEGSKA (reference sequence). Trimming stripped 0 bases from V and 2 bases from J, with 14 bases between. This CDR3 contains 16 residues. The CDR3 loop is CSARDRDSSTYNEQFF. The CDR3 DNA sequence: TGCAGTGCTAGAGATCGAGACTCTAGCACCTACAATGAGCAGTTCTTC.

As for this clonotype: Germline is not matched at one junction end, which may reflect a read error. The chain carries TRBV4-2 and TRBJ2-5, with D unclear. Per the germline V gene, CDR1 is LGHNA and CDR2 is YNFKEQ. The CDR3 contains 13 residues. DNA for the CDR3: TGTGCCAGCAGCCAAGAGTTGGCAGAGGCCCAGTACTTC. Translation: CASSQELAEAQYF.

This clonotype was detected many times. At one boundary the junction diverges from the germline segment, which might be a read error. The chain joins TRBV12-3 or TRBV12-4 to TRBJ2-7; 7 positions agree with TRBD1. The CDR3 runs 15 residues. The CDR3 spells CASSPPGTVSYEQYF. For the CDR3, the DNA is TGCGCCAGCAGCCCCCCCGGGACAGTCTCCTACGAGCAGTACTTC.

V is TRBV5-1 and J is TRBJ1-2; a possible D gene is TRBD1 (6 bases). The CDR3 is made up of 15 amino acids. V dropped 1 base and J dropped 3 bases, with 13 bases sitting between them. Looked up from germline, CDR1 is SGHRS and CDR2 is YFSETQ. The CDR3 DNA reads as TGCGCCAGCAGCTTGTATTTTGAGGGGGACTATGGCTACACCTTC. Translation gives CASSLYFEGDYGYTF.

This clonotype has only a few counts. The chain has TRBV10-3 and TRBJ2-3, with D perhaps matching TRBD1 (6 bases). From germline, CDR1 is ENHRY and CDR2 SYGVKD. V lost 2 bases, J lost 3 bases, and 21 bases lay in between. The CDR3 covers 18 residues. CDR3 bases: TGTGCCATCAGTGAGGAAGGGTCGCGGCAGGGGACGACAGATACGCAGTATTTT. Translation gives CAISEEGSRQGTTDTQYF.

The genes are TRBV20-1 and TRBJ2-7; D could derive from TRBD1 or TRBD2 (5 bases each). Germline lookup yields CDR1 DFQATT and CDR2 SNEGSKA (reference sequence). V lost 2 bases and J 1 base, leaving 12 bases between the germline ends. The CDR3 spans 14 residues. The CDR3 nucleotides are TGCAGTGCTAGACGGAGCGAGGGGTCCTACGAGCAGTACTTC. Translating gives CSARRSEGSYEQYF.

The chain combines TRBV12-3 or TRBV12-4 with TRBJ1-1, with D unclear. V was trimmed by 6 bases and J by 2 bases, leaving 16 bases between them. The CDR3 is made up of 15 amino acids. The CDR3, as DNA: TGTGCCAGCAGACCCAATACGAACCCCAACACTGAAGCTTTCTTT. It yields the protein CASRPNTNPNTEAFF.

This chain joins TRBV6-6 and TRBJ1-1; the D gene is possibly TRBD1 (5 bases). This CDR3 is built from 15 residues. The V and J ends lost 2 bases and 4 bases respectively, with 14 bases between them. Per germline, CDR1 MNHNY and CDR2 SVGAGI (reference sequence). As DNA, the CDR3 is TGTGCCAGCAGTTACAAAACAGGTCTCTTCACTGAAGCTTTCTTT. Residues: CASSYKTGLFTEAFF.

This chain links TRBV9 with TRBJ2-5; D is possibly TRBD2 (6 bases). V lost 0 bases and J lost 4, with 10 bases in between. The CDR3 consists of 14 residues. Germline CDR1 reads SGDLS; CDR2 reads YYNGEE. This CDR3 is CASSVGEGGETQYF. CDR3 in DNA: TGTGCCAGCAGCGTAGGCGAGGGAGGAGAGACCCAGTACTTC.

This clonotype was observed a handful of times. This may come from a read error, since a much larger clone is one base off. J is TRBJ2-7 and V is TRBV6-2 or TRBV6-3, with D unclear. Germline V gives CDR1 MNHEY, CDR2 SVGEGT. V was trimmed by 1 base and J by 0 bases, leaving 4 bases between them. This CDR3 comprises 13 residues. CDR3 sequence: CASSYWSSYEQYF. CDR3 in DNA: TGTGCCAGCAGTTACTGGAGCTCCTACGAGCAGTACTTC.

J is TRBJ2-1 and V is TRBV12-3 or TRBV12-4; TRBD2 aligns across 8 bases. J gave up 8 bases and V 6 bases, and 12 bases lay outside the gene matches. The CDR3 covers 15 residues. The CDR3 is CASSIAGTGGDEQFF. For the CDR3, the DNA is TGTGCCAGCAGCATAGCGGGGACCGGGGGCGATGAGCAGTTCTTC.